Presented here are 31 T cell receptor beta chains from one specimen sequenced in a study of cytomegalovirus exposure and HLA in healthy donors. Vbeta (60) and Jbeta (13) primers were used in the PCR. The repertoire was sequenced with immunoSEQ multiplex PCR; TCRdb's copy has only in-frame clones and lacks some. The data contain 170,000 or so clones, approximately 80% of them singletons. The sequencing input was PBMCs. All receptors derive from a woman aged 30 to 39 in good health and CMV-seronegative.

The genes are TRBV7-9 and TRBJ1-2; 12 bases map to TRBD1. Germline CDR1 SEHNR, CDR2 FQNEAQ (reference sequence). With V trimmed by 4 bases and J by 7 bases, 7 bases remained unmatched. This CDR3 region has 15 residues. This CDR3 reads CASSYGTGGAGGYTF. The CDR3 DNA sequence: TGTGCCAGCAGCTATGGGACAGGGGGCGCAGGTGGCTACACCTTC.

Details on this clone: Distinct nucleotide sequences in the sample also encode this CDR3. The V and J genes are TRBV11-2 and TRBJ1-4; 9 bases agree with TRBD1. The germline CDR1 and CDR2 sequences are SGHAT and FQNNGV. The CDR3 has 18 residues. With 2 bases clipped from V and 11 bases from J, the junction kept 18 bases outside the gene matches. The CDR3 sequence is CASSLRPQGQGLVEKLFF. CDR3 nucleotides: TGTGCCAGCAGCTTACGCCCACAGGGACAGGGTCTAGTAGAGAAACTGTTTTTT. Based on the CDR3 plus reference TRBV11-2 and TRBJ1-4, the full variable domain is EAGVAQSPRYKIIEKRQSVAFWCNPISGHATLYWYQQILGQGPKLLIQFQNNGVVDDSQLPKDRFSAERLKGVDSTLKIQPAKLEDSAVYLCASSLRPQGQGLVEKLFFGSGTQLSVL.

This clone was picked up one time. The chain combines TRBV13 with TRBJ2-2, with D uncertain. CDR1 and CDR2 (germline): PRHDT, FYEKMQ (reference sequence). CDR3 length: 17 residues. V lost 5 bases and J lost 2, with 18 bases in between. The DNA for the CDR3 is TGTGCCAGCAGCGCGAAGGTTCGCGGTGACAACACCGGGGAGCTGTTTTTT. Its protein product is CASSAKVRGDNTGELFF.

This clone was seen a few times. V gene TRBV19 combines with J gene TRBJ2-1, with a weak D call TRBD1 (6 bases). Trimming took 7 bases from V and 8 from J, leaving 15 bases between them. Germline CDR1 and CDR2: LNHDA and SQIVND (reference sequence). The CDR3 has 13 amino acids. CDR3 bases: TGTGCCAGTAAAGGGGTGGGGGCCGATGAGCAGTTCTTC. The encoded protein is CASKGVGADEQFF.

This chain joins TRBV19 and TRBJ2-1, with 9 positions matching TRBD1. The CDR3 runs to 12 residues. Germline V gives CDR1 LNHDA, CDR2 SQIVND (reference sequence). Losses at the gene ends were 5 bases for V and 14 bases for J; bases not matched to a gene: 7. The CDR3 region has the DNA TGTGCCAGTAGTGTAAACAGGGGGCGCAAGTTCTTC. It translates to CASSVNRGRKFF.

A single count supports this clone. The chain recombines TRBV20-1 with TRBJ2-3; no reliable D call. V was cut by 0 bases and J by 8 bases, with 6 bases left in between. Per the germline V gene, CDR1 is DFQATT and CDR2 is SNEGSKA (reference sequence). The CDR3 is 11 amino acids. For the CDR3, the DNA is TGCAGTGCTAGAGAATCGGTTACGCAGTATTTT. It specifies CSARESVTQYF.

The chain combines TRBV5-4 with TRBJ1-2; 7 bases map to TRBD1. Germline V gives CDR1 SGHNT, CDR2 YYREEE (reference sequence). The CDR3 extends over 14 amino acids. J lost 3 bases, V lost 4 bases, and 6 bases had no gene match. The CDR3 DNA sequence: TGTGCCAGCAGCCCCCGAGGGACAGACTATGGCTACACCTTC. As protein: CASSPRGTDYGYTF.

The chain couples TRBV7-2 to TRBJ2-5; TRBD2 might be the D (6 bases). Germline lookup yields CDR1 SGHTA and CDR2 FQGNSA. Deletions cut 0 bases from V and 1 base from J, with 15 bases between. The CDR3 has 17 residues. Written as DNA, the CDR3 is TGTGCCAGCAGCTTAGCGTTCCGGGGGTCCCTCCAAGAGACCCAGTACTTC. Translation gives CASSLAFRGSLQETQYF.

The chain employs TRBV10-3 and TRBJ2-7; 12 nucleotides align to TRBD2. CDR1 is ENHRY and CDR2 is SYGVKD in the germline V gene. Trimming took 3 bases from V and 2 from J; bases not matched to a gene: 20. This CDR3 is 21 amino acids long. CDR3 in amino acids: CAISDLTGPGLAGRVAYEQYF. Written as DNA, the CDR3 is TGTGCCATCAGTGACCTTACTGGACCGGGACTAGCGGGCCGAGTGGCCTACGAGCAGTACTTC.

This chain links TRBV11-2 with TRBJ2-6, with 7 bases matching TRBD1. This CDR3 is 15 amino acids long. Looked up from germline, CDR1 is SGHAT and CDR2 is FQNNGV. The J segment lost 2 bases and the V segment lost 3 bases, leaving 1 base of the junction unmatched. The CDR3 reads CASSLTGPGANVLTF. The CDR3 DNA reads as TGTGCCAGCAGCTTGACAGGGCCTGGGGCCAACGTCCTGACTTTC.

This chain joins TRBV27 and TRBJ1-4; the D gene is possibly TRBD1 (6 bases). Germline CDR1 MNHEY, CDR2 SMNVEV (reference sequence). Trimming left V 6 bases short and J 5 bases short, with 13 bases between. There are 14 residues in the CDR3. The CDR3 is CASRQWGRNEKLFF. CDR3 sequence (DNA): TGTGCCAGCAGGCAGTGGGGGCGGAATGAAAAACTGTTTTTT.

The J gene is TRBJ2-7, the V gene TRBV27, with D possibly matching TRBD1 (5 bases). V was shortened by 8 bases and J by 4 bases, with 12 bases between the two germline ends. The CDR3 spans 12 residues. Germline V lookup: CDR1 MNHEY, CDR2 SMNVEV (reference sequence). The CDR3 DNA reads as TGTGCCAGCGCGGACAAGCTATACGAGCAGTACTTC. Its protein product is CASADKLYEQYF.

The chain joins TRBV19 to TRBJ2-2; no definite D call. The CDR3 runs 15 residues. Germline V gene data show CDR1 as LNHDA and CDR2 as SQIVND (reference sequence). Trimming stripped 5 bases from V and 7 bases from J, with 17 bases between. CDR3 DNA: TGTGCCAGTAGTCTCTCCCGGGTCGTGGTCGGGGAGCTGTTTTTT. It encodes CASSLSRVVVGELFF.

This sequence joins TRBV5-1 and TRBJ1-6; weak D call: TRBD1 (6 bases). CDR3 size: 16 residues. The V gene's germline CDR1 is SGHRS and CDR2 YFSETQ. The V end lost 4 bases, the J end lost 3 bases, and 14 bases lay between the germline ends. In DNA, the CDR3 is TGCGCCAGCAGCATAATGACAGGCCGCTATAATTCACCCCTCCACTTT. Protein: CASSIMTGRYNSPLHF. Full variable domain (outside the CDR3, taken from reference TRBV5-1 and TRBJ1-6): KAGVTQTPRYLIKTRGQQVTLSCSPISGHRSVSWYQQTPGQGLQFLFEYFSETQRNKGNFPGRFSGRQFSNSRSEMNVSTLELGDSALYLCASSIMTGRYNSPLHFGNGTRLTVT.

This rearrangement joins TRBV7-9 to TRBJ1-6; D unclear. Trimming stripped 4 bases from V and 0 bases from J, with 10 bases between. Germline lookup yields CDR1 SEHNR and CDR2 FQNEAQ (reference sequence). This CDR3 region has 16 residues. The CDR3 is CASSSGGSSYNSPLHF. CDR3 in DNA: TGTGCCAGCAGCTCGGGCGGGAGCTCCTATAATTCACCCCTCCACTTT. The full variable domain, completed using reference TRBV7-9 and TRBJ1-6, is DTGVSQNPRHKITKRGQNVTFRCDPISEHNRLYWYRQTLGQGPEFLTYFQNEAQLEKSRLLSDRFSAERPKGSFSTLEIQRTEQGDSAMYLCASSSGGSSYNSPLHFGNGTRLTVT.

V gene TRBV30 combines with J gene TRBJ2-6; TRBD2 matches at 8 bases. This CDR3 is built from 17 residues. The germline CDR1 and CDR2 sequences are GTSNPN and SVGIG (reference sequence). V shed 2 bases, J shed 4 bases, and the junction held 10 bases outside the gene matches. CDR3 in DNA: TGTGCCTGGAGTTGGGGAAGGACTAGCTCGGGGGCCAACGTCCTGACTTTC. Residues: CAWSWGRTSSGANVLTF.

The chain employs TRBV12-2 and TRBJ2-5; the table's D call TRBD2 went unverified against the DNA. Judging by the DNA end, TRBJ2-7 fits better; the J call may be wrong. TRBV12-2 is shown as a pseudogene. CDR3 size: 16 residues. The CDR3 loop reads CASRLLLGGLTYEQYF. The DNA for the CDR3 is TGTGCAAGTCGCTTACTTCTCGGGGGGCTGACCTACGAGCAGTACTTC.

V is TRBV7-2 and J is TRBJ1-5; no clear D. Trimming took 3 bases from V and 2 from J, leaving 8 bases between them. CDR3 length: 14 amino acids. CDR1 is SGHTA and CDR2 is FQGNSA in the germline V gene. In DNA, the CDR3 is TGTGCCAGCAGCTTGTCGTCCCGCAATCAGCCCCAGCATTTT. It encodes CASSLSSRNQPQHF.

The rearrangement uses TRBV7-9 and TRBJ2-5, with D possibly matching TRBD2 (5 bases). The J call may be wrong; the DNA end is better matched by TRBJ2-7. This CDR3 region has 15 residues. The germline V gene encodes CDR1 SEHNR and CDR2 FQNEAQ (reference sequence). CDR3 nucleotide sequence: TGTGCCAGCAGCTCCCGGACGGGAAACTCCTACGAGCAGTACTTC. It codes for CASSSRTGNSYEQYF.

The chain links TRBV19 to TRBJ2-6, with unresolved D. Germline assignment: CDR1 LNHDA and CDR2 SQIVND (reference sequence). The CDR3 is 14 residues long. Between the trimmed V and J ends, which lost 5 bases and 2 bases, there was a span of 7 bases. In nucleotides, the CDR3 is TGTGCCAGTAGTGAGGTTCCTGGGGCCAACGTCCTGACTTTC. Translation gives CASSEVPGANVLTF. The whole variable domain, filled in from reference TRBV19 and TRBJ2-6, reads DGGITQSPKYLFRKEGQNVTLSCEQNLNHDAMYWYRQDPGQGLRLIYYSQIVNDFQKGDIAEGYSVSREKKESFPLTVTSAQKNPTAFYLCASSEVPGANVLTFGAGSRLTVL.

The rearrangement uses TRBV4-3 and TRBJ2-1; 11 positions agree with TRBD2. The germline V gene has CDR1 LGHNA and CDR2 YSLEER. V trimming: 4 bases; J trimming: 7 bases; junction bases outside the gene matches: 6. The CDR3 is 15 residues long. CDR3 in DNA: TGCGCCAGCAGCCGAACTAGCGGGAGTATGAATGAGCAGTTCTTC. Its protein is CASSRTSGSMNEQFF.

The chain is built from TRBV4-2 and TRBJ2-1; no clear D. Trimming pared 4 bases from V and 0 bases from J, leaving 10 bases between. The CDR3 is 15 residues long. CDR1 is LGHNA, CDR2 YNFKEQ, per germline. CDR3 region: CASSPTQFSYNEQFF. The CDR3 DNA reads as TGTGCCAGCAGCCCGACTCAATTCTCCTACAATGAGCAGTTCTTC.

The CDR3 loop is CASSQGIGMNTEAFF. The CDR3 DNA sequence: TGCGCCAGCAGCCAAGGGATCGGGATGAACACTGAAGCTTTCTTT. V and J are TRBV4-3 and TRBJ1-1; the D is unclear. The length of the CDR3 is 15 residues. Germline assignment: CDR1 LGHNA and CDR2 YSLEER. Trimming left V 1 base short and J 0 bases short, with 9 bases between.

V and J are TRBV5-1 and TRBJ2-1, with 9 bases identical to TRBD2. The CDR3 is made up of 14 amino acids. Germline CDR1 is SGHRS and CDR2 is YFSETQ. Unmatched junction bases numbered 7, after V lost 5 bases and J lost 7 bases. In DNA, the CDR3 is TGCGCCAGCAGTTTCTCGACTAGCGGAAATGAGCAGTTCTTC. Residues: CASSFSTSGNEQFF. Complete variable domain (other parts from reference TRBV5-1 and TRBJ2-1): KAGVTQTPRYLIKTRGQQVTLSCSPISGHRSVSWYQQTPGQGLQFLFEYFSETQRNKGNFPGRFSGRQFSNSRSEMNVSTLELGDSALYLCASSFSTSGNEQFFGPGTRLTVL.

This chain connects TRBV7-2 to TRBJ1-2; 7 bases fit TRBD1. This CDR3 is 15 amino acids long. Looked up from germline, CDR1 is SGHTA and CDR2 is FQGNSA. Trimming cost V 5 bases and J 2 bases; bases outside gene matches: 8. CDR3 sequence reads: CASSGTGAPNYGYTF. In nucleotides, the CDR3 is TGTGCCAGCAGCGGTACAGGGGCCCCGAACTATGGCTACACCTTC. Combining the CDR3 with reference TRBV7-2 and TRBJ1-2 gives the whole variable domain GAGVSQSPSNKVTEKGKDVELRCDPISGHTALYWYRQSLGQGLEFLIYFQGNSAPDKSGLPSDRFSAERTGGSVSTLTIQRTQQEDSAVYLCASSGTGAPNYGYTFGSGTRLTVV.

The chain has TRBV6-5 and TRBJ1-1, with 11 bases that match TRBD1. The CDR3 covers 14 residues. Per germline, CDR1 MNHEY and CDR2 SVGAGI. With V trimmed by 5 bases and J by 4 bases, 3 bases remained unmatched. CDR3 sequence reads: CASSADRGPTEAFF. CDR3 DNA sequence: TGTGCCAGCAGTGCGGACAGGGGGCCCACTGAAGCTTTCTTT.

This clone was recorded a few times. The V call is TRBV4-3, the J call TRBJ2-7; 8 bases line up with TRBD1. This CDR3 has 15 residues. From germline, CDR1 is LGHNA and CDR2 YSLEER. V shed 5 bases and J 1 base; nucleotides not matched to a gene: 7. In DNA, the CDR3 is TGCGCCAGCAGCTCCCGGACAGGGCTATCCTACGAGCAGTACTTC. Its translation is CASSSRTGLSYEQYF.

The rearrangement uses TRBV7-8 and TRBJ2-3, with 9 bases matching TRBD2. The germline gives CDR1 SGHVS, CDR2 FQNEAQ. V lost 5 bases, J lost 2 bases, and 8 bases stayed unmatched. The CDR3 spans 16 residues. The CDR3 coding sequence is TGTGCCAGCAGCCCCAAGACTAGCGGCGCCACAGATACGCAGTATTTT. Translating it yields CASSPKTSGATDTQYF.

This clone was observed a few times. V and J are TRBV21-1 and TRBJ2-1; the D segment call TRBD1 is taken from the table without a DNA check. TRBV21-1 is noted as a pseudogene. The CDR3 extends over 17 amino acids. CDR3 sequence (DNA): TGTGCCAGCCTAGCCCACAGGGGGCAGAGGAACTACAATGAGCAGTTCTTC. This encodes CASLAHRGQRNYNEQFF.

This clone was seen only a few times. The V and J genes are TRBV27 and TRBJ2-7, with 9 bases lining up with TRBD1. Trimming took 2 bases from V and 4 from J; bases not matched to a gene: 21. The germline CDR1 and CDR2 sequences are MNHEY and SMNVEV (reference sequence). This CDR3 is built from 20 residues. CDR3 in amino acids: CASSLTARDRASKLSYEQYF. In DNA, the CDR3 is TGTGCCAGCAGTTTAACGGCGAGGGACAGGGCGTCTAAACTTAGTTACGAGCAGTACTTC.

The CDR3 nucleotides are TGCGCCAGCAGTGTCGGGGGTGGATCCTACAATGAGCAGTTCTTC. Protein product: CASSVGGGSYNEQFF. V is TRBV10-1 and J is TRBJ2-1, with TRBD2 as a possible D gene (6 bases). The CDR3 has 15 residues. The V end lost 4 bases, the J end lost 1 base, and 11 bases lay between the germline ends. CDR1 and CDR2 (germline): WNHNN, SYGVQD (reference sequence).